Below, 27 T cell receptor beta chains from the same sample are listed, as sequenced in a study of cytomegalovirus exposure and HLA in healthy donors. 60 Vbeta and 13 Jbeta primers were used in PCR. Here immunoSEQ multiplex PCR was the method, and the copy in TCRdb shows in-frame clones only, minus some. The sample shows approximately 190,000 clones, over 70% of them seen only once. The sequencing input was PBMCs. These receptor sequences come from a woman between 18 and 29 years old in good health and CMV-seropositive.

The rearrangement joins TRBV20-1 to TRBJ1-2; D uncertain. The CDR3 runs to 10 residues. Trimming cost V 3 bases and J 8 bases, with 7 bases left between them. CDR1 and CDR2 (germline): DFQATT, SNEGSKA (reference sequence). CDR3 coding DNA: TGCAGTGCTAGGTCTAGCGGCTACACCTTC. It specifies CSARSSGYTF.

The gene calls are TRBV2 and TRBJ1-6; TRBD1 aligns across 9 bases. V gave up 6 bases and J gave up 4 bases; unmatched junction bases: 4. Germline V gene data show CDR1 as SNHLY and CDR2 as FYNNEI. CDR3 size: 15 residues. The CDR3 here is CASRGQGVYNSPLHF. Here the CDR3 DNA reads TGTGCCAGCAGGGGACAGGGTGTATATAATTCACCCCTCCACTTT.

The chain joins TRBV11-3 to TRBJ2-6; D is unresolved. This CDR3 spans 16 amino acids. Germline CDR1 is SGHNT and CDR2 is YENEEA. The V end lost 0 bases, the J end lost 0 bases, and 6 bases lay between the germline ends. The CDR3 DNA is TGTGCCAGCAGCTTAGAGCGGTTCTCTGGGGCCAACGTCCTGACTTTC. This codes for CASSLERFSGANVLTF.

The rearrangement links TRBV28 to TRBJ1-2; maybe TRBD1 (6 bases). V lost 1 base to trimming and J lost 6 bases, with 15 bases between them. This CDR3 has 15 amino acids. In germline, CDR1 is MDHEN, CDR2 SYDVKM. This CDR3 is CASSLFQIHRDGYTF. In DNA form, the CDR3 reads TGTGCCAGCAGTTTATTCCAAATACACAGGGATGGCTACACCTTC.

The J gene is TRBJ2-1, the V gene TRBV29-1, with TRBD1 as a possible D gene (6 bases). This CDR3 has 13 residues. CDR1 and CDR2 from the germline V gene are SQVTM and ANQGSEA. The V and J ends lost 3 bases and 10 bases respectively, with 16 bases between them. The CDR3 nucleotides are TGCAGCGTTGAGGGGGCCCCCGGCAGGGAGCAGTTCTTC. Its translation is CSVEGAPGREQFF.

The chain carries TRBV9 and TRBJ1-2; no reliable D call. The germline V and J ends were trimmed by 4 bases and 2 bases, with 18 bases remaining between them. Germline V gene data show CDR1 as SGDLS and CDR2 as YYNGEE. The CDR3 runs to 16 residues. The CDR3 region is CASSSLGSGSNYGYTF. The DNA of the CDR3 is TGTGCCAGCAGCTCTCTCGGATCCGGGAGCAACTATGGCTACACCTTC.

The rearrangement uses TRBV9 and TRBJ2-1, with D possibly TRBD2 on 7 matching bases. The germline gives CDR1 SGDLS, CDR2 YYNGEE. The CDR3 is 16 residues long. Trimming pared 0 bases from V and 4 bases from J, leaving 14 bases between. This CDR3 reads CASSVGGGAIYNEQFF. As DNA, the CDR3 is TGTGCCAGCAGCGTAGGAGGGGGGGCTATTTACAATGAGCAGTTCTTC.

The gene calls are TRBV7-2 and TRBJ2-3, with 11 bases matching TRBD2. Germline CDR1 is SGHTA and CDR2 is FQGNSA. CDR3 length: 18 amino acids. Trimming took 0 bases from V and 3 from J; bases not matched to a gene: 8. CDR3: CASSLARISGGVTDTQYF. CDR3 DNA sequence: TGTGCCAGCAGCTTAGCGCGTATTAGCGGGGGGGTGACAGATACGCAGTATTTT.

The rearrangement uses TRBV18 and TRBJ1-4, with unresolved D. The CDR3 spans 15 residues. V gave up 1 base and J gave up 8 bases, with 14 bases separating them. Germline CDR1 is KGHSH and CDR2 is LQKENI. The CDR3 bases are TGTGCCAGCTCACCACTCGCAGGCGTTGTCGAAAAACTGTTTTTT. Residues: CASSPLAGVVEKLFF.

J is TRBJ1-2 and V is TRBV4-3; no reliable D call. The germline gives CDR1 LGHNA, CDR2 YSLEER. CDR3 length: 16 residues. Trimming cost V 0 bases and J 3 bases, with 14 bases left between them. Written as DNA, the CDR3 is TGCGCCAGCAGCCAAGACGCGTCAGGCTTCGACTATGGCTACACCTTC. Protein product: CASSQDASGFDYGYTF.

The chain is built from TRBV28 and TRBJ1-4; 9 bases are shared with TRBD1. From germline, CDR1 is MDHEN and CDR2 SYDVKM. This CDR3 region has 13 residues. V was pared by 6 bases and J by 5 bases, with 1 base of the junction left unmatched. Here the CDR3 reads CASRTGGNEKLFF. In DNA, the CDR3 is TGTGCCAGCAGGACAGGGGGGAATGAAAAACTGTTTTTT.

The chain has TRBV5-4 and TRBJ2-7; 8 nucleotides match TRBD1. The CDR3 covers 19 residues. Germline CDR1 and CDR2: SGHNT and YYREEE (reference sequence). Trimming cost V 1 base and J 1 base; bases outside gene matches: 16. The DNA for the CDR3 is TGTGCCAGCAGCTTGTTTTGGGACAGGCAGTCCCAGGAGTCCTACGAGCAGTACGTC. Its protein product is CASSLFWDRQSQESYEQYV.

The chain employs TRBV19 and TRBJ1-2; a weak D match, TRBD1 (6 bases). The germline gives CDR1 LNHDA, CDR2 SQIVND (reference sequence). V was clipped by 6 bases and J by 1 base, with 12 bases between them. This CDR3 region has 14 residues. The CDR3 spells CASRGGTLNYGYTF. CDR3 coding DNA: TGTGCCAGTAGGGGAGGGACACTTAACTATGGCTACACCTTC.

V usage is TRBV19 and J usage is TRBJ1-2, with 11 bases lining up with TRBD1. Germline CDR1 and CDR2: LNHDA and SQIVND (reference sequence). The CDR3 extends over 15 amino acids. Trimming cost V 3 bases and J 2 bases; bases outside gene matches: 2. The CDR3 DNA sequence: TGTGCCAGTAGTATGGGGACAGGGGGGAACTATGGCTACACCTTC. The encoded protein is CASSMGTGGNYGYTF.

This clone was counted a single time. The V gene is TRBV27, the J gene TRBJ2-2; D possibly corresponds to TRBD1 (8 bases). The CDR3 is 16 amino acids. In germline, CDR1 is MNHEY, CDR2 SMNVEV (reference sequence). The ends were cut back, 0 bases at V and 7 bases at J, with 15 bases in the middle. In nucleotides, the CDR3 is TGTGCCAGCAGTTTATCAGGACAGGGAGGGAGCGGGGAGCTGTTTTTT. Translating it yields CASSLSGQGGSGELFF.

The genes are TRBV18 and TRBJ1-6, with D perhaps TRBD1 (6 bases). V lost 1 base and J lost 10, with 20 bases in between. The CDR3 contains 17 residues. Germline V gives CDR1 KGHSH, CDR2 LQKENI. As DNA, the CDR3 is TGTGCCAGCTCACCACGAGAGCACAGGGATCAGTGGTCACCCCTCCACTTT. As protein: CASSPREHRDQWSPLHF.

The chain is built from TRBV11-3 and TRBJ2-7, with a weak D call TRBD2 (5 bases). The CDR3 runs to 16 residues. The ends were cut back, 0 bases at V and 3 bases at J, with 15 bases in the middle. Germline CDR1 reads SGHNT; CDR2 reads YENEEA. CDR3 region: CASSLEGQDSDYEQYV. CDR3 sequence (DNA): TGTGCCAGCAGCTTAGAGGGCCAGGACTCAGACTACGAGCAGTACGTC.

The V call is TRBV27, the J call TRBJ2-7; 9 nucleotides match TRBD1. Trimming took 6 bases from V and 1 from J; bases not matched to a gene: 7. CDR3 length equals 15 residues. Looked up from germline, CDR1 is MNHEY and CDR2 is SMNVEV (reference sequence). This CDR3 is CASSPGTGLSYEQYF. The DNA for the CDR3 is TGTGCCAGCAGCCCCGGGACAGGGTTATCCTACGAGCAGTACTTC.

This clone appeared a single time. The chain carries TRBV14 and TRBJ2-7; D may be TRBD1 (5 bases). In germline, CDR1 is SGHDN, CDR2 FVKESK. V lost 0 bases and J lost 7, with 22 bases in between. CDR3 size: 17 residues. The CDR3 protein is CASSQEPGMTSLHEQYF. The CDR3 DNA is TGTGCCAGCAGCCAAGAACCAGGGATGACCAGTCTTCATGAGCAGTACTTC.

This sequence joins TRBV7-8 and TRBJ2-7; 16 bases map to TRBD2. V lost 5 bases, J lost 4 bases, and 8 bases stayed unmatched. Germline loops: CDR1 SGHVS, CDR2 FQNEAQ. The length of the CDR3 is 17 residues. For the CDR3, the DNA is TGTGCCAGCAGCCTGGGGACTAGCGGGGGGGCCGGGTACGAGCAGTACGTC. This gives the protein CASSLGTSGGAGYEQYV.

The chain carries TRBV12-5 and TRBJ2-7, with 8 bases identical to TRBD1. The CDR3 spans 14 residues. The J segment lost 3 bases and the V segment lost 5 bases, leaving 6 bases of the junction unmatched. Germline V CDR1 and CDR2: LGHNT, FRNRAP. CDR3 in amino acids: CASGTGTGDYEQYV. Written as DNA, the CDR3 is TGTGCTAGTGGTACCGGGACAGGAGACTACGAGCAGTACGTC.

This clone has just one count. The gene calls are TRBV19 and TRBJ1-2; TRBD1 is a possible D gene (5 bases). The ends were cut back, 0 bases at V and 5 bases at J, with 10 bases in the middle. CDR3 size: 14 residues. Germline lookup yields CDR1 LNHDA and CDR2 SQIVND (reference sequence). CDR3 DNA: TGTGCCAGTAGTATAGACCCAAGACAGTATGGCTACACCTTC. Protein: CASSIDPRQYGYTF. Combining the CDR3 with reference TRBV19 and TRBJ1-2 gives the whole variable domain DGGITQSPKYLFRKEGQNVTLSCEQNLNHDAMYWYRQDPGQGLRLIYYSQIVNDFQKGDIAEGYSVSREKKESFPLTVTSAQKNPTAFYLCASSIDPRQYGYTFGSGTRLTVV.

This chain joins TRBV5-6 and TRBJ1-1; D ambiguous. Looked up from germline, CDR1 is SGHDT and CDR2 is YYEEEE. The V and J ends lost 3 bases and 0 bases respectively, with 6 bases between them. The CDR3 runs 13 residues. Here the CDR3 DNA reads TGTGCCAGCAGCTCCACAATGAACACTGAAGCTTTCTTT. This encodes CASSSTMNTEAFF.

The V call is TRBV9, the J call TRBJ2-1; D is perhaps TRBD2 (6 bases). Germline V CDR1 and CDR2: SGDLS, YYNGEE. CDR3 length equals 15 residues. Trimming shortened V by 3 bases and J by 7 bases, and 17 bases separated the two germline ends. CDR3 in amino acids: CASSARDSPYNEQFF. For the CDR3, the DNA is TGTGCCAGCAGCGCCCGGGACTCCCCTTATAATGAGCAGTTCTTC.

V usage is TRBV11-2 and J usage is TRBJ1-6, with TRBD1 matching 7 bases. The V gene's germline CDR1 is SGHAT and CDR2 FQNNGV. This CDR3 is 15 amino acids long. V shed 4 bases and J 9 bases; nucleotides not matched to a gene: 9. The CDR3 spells CASSSPETGTSPLHF. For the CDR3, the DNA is TGTGCCAGCAGCTCCCCGGAGACAGGGACTTCACCCCTCCACTTT.

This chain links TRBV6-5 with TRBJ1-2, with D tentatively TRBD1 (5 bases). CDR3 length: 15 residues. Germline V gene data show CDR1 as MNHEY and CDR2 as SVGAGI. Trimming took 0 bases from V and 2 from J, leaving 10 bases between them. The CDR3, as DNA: TGTGCCAGCAGTTACTCAGGGGATGGGAACTATGGCTACACCTTC. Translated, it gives CASSYSGDGNYGYTF.

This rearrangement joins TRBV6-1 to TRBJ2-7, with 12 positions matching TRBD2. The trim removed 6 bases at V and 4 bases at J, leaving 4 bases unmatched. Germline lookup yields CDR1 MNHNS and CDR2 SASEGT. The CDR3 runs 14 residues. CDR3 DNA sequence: TGTGCCAGCAGCCCTAGCGGGGGGGGTTACGAGCAGTACTTC. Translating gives CASSPSGGGYEQYF.